This T cell receptor beta chain was identified during a study of shared clonotypes between healthy human individuals. TCRdb's copy holds only in-frame clones and misses some; the assay was immunoSEQ multiplex PCR. The table records 2.3 million or so clones, more than 85% of them present only once. Germline CDR1 is MNHNS and CDR2 is SASEGT. Deletions cut 1 base from V and 2 bases from J, with 9 bases between. The CDR3 length is 15 residues. The sequence was obtained from a young man in good health. Some clones in this sample may be carry-over from other donors' samples. What was sequenced was naive CD4+ T cells from PBMCs. The subset was: CD45RA+ positively selected. The chain employs TRBV6-1 and TRBJ2-1; D gene unclear. This CDR3 reads CASSEVLGPYNEQFF. In nucleotides, the CDR3 is TGTGCCAGCAGTGAAGTACTCGGACCCTACAATGAGCAGTTCTTC.